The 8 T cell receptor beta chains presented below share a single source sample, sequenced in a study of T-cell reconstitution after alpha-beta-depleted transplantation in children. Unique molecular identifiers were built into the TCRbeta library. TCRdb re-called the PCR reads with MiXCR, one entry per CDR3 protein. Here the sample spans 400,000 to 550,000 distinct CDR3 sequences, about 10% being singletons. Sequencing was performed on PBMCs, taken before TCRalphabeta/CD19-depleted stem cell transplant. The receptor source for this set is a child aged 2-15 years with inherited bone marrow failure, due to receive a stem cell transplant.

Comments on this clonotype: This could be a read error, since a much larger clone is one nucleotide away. CDR3 bases: TGCAGCGTTGGCTGGTTGAACACTGAAGCTTTGTTT. It is translated as CSVGWLNTEALF. The chain employs TRBV29-1 and TRBJ1-1; D is undetermined. Germline V CDR1 and CDR2: SQVTM, ANQGSEA. CDR3 length: 12 amino acids.

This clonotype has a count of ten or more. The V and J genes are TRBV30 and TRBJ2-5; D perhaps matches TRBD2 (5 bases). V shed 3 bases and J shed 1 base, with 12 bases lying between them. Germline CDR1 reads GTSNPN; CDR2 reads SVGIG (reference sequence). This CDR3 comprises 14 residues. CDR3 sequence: CAWRPTGTQETQYF. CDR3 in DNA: TGTGCCTGGAGGCCGACGGGAACCCAAGAGACCCAGTACTTC.

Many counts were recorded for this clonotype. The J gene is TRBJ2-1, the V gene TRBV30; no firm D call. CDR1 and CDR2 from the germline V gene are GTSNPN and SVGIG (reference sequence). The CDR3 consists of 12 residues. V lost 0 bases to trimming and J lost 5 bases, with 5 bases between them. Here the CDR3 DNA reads TGTGCCTGGAGTGTAGGCAACAATGAGCAGTTCTTC. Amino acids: CAWSVGNNEQFF.

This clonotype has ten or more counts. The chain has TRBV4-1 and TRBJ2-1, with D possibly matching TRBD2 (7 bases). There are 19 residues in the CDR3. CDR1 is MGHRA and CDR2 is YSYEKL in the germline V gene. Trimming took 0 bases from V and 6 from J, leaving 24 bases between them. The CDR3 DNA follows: TGCGCCAGCAGCCAAGACCGGGGGGCCGCGGGGCACGGGCGCAATGAGCAGTTCTTC. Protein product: CASSQDRGAAGHGRNEQFF.

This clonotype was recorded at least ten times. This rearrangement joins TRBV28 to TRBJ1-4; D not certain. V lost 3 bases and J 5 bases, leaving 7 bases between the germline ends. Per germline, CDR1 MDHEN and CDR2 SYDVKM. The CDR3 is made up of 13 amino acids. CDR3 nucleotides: TGTGCCAGCAGTTTTATGGGGAATGAAAAACTGTTTTTT. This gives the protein CASSFMGNEKLFF.

The CDR3 is CASSGAVVGRAPTGDTQYF. The CDR3 DNA follows: TGTGCCAGCAGCGGGGCGGTAGTCGGGAGGGCCCCGACGGGAGATACGCAGTATTTT. The chain is built from TRBV5-6 and TRBJ2-3; 8 bases line up with TRBD2. Germline lookup yields CDR1 SGHDT and CDR2 YYEEEE. J lost 5 bases, V lost 4 bases, and 21 bases had no gene match. This CDR3 has 19 amino acids.

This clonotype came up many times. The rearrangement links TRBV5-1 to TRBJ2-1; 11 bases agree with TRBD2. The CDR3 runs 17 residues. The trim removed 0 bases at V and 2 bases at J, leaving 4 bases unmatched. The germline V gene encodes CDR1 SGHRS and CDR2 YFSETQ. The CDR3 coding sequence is TGCGCCAGCAGCTTGGCTGCACTAGCGGGGGCCTACAATGAGCAGTTCTTC. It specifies CASSLAALAGAYNEQFF.

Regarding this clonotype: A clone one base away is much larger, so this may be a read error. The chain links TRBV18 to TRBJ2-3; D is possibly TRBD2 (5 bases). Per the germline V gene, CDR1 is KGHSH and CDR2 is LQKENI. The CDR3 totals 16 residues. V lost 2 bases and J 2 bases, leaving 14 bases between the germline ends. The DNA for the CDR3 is TGTGCCAGCTCACCAGCAAACAGAGGACTCACAGATACGCAGTATTTT. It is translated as CASSPANRGLTDTQYF.